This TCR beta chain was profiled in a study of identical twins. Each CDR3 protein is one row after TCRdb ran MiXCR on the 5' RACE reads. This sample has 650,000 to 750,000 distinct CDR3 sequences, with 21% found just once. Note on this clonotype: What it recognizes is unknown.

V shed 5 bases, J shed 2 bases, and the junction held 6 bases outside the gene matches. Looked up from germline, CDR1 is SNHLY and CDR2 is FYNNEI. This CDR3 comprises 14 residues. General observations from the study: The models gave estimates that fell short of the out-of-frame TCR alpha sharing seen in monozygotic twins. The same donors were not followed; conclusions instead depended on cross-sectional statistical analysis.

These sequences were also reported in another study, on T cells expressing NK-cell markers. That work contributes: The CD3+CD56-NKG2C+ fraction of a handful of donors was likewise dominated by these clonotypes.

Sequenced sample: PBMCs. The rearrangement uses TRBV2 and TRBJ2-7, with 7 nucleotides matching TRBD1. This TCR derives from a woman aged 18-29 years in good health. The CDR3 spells CASSYDRVAYEQYF. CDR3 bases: TGTGCCAGCAGTTACGACAGGGTAGCCTACGAGCAGTACTTC.